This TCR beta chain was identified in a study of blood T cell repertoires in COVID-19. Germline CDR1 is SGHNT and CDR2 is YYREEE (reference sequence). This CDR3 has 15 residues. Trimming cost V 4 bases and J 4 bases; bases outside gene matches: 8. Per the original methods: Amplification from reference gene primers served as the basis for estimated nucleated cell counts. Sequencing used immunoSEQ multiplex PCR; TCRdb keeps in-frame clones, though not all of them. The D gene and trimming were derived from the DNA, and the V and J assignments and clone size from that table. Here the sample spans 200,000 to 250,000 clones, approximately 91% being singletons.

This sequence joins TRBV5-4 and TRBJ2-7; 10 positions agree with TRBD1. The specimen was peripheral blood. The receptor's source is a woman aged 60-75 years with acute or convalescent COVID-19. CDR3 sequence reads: CASSLDRGLSYEQYF. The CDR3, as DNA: TGTGCCAGCAGCCTAGACAGGGGGCTAAGTTACGAGCAGTACTTC.